One sample yielded the 10 T cell receptor beta chains listed below, sequenced in a study of CD8+ T cells in alopecia areata. RNA extraction and reverse transcription yielded cDNA as sequencing template. TCRdb keeps only in-frame clones here, not all; method: immunoSEQ multiplex PCR. Here the sample spans 120,000 or so clones, about 51% being singletons. Sequences were obtained from NKG2D-low CD8+ T cells sorted from blood. The receptors were sampled from a human donor with alopecia areata.

J is TRBJ2-7 and V is TRBV29-1, with 11 nucleotides matching TRBD1. The CDR3 runs to 15 residues. The V gene end was trimmed by 1 base and the J gene end by 3 bases; junction bases not matched to a gene: 5. Germline values: CDR1 SQVTM, CDR2 ANQGSEA. The CDR3 DNA follows: TGCAGCGTTGAAGCATTGGGACAGGGGGACTACGAGCAGTACTTC. The encoded protein is CSVEALGQGDYEQYF.

V usage is TRBV29-1 and J usage is TRBJ2-5; D gene unclear. Germline V gene data show CDR1 as SQVTM and CDR2 as ANQGSEA. The V end was cut by 4 bases, the J end by 5 bases, with 23 bases between. CDR3 size: 16 residues. CDR3 region: CSVVHAPLQQRETQYF. The DNA of the CDR3 is TGCAGCGTTGTCCATGCCCCACTACAACAAAGGGAGACCCAGTACTTC.

This chain links TRBV4-1 with TRBJ2-7; 10 bases agree with TRBD2. The CDR3 is made up of 17 amino acids. CDR1 is MGHRA, CDR2 YSYEKL, per germline. V trimming: 3 bases; J trimming: 1 base; junction bases outside the gene matches: 9. Written as DNA, the CDR3 is TGCGCCAGCAGCCACGGACTAGCGGAACTGAGATCCTACGAGCAGTACTTC. This encodes CASSHGLAELRSYEQYF.

This clone was observed a handful of times. The chain combines TRBV14 with TRBJ1-2; D is possibly TRBD1 (6 bases). Trimming took 1 base from V and 6 from J, leaving 9 bases between them. The CDR3 spans 13 residues. Germline CDR1 and CDR2: SGHDN and FVKESK. For the CDR3, the DNA is TGTGCCAGCAGCCAAGCGGGGGCAGATGGCTACACCTTC. This translates into CASSQAGADGYTF.

This clone occurred a few times. The rearrangement joins TRBV14 to TRBJ2-1; TRBD2 matches 10 bases. Germline-derived CDR1 and CDR2 are SGHDN and FVKESK. Trimming cost V 4 bases and J 6 bases; bases outside gene matches: 15. The CDR3 runs to 18 residues. The CDR3 here is CASSRSTSGRGDLNEQFF. The CDR3 DNA sequence: TGTGCCAGCAGCCGATCGACTAGCGGGCGGGGGGACCTCAATGAGCAGTTCTTC.

This clone was picked up one time. The chain carries TRBV29-1 and TRBJ2-7, with D perhaps matching TRBD1 (6 bases). Deletions cut 6 bases from V and 0 bases from J, with 15 bases between. This CDR3 is 14 amino acids long. Germline lookup yields CDR1 SQVTM and CDR2 ANQGSEA. CDR3 residues: CSVPRTDSSYEQYF. In DNA form, the CDR3 reads TGCAGCGTCCCTCGGACGGACAGCTCCTACGAGCAGTACTTC.

The rearrangement joins TRBV30 to TRBJ2-2; 9 bases map to TRBD1. V trimming: 4 bases; J trimming: 4 bases; junction bases outside the gene matches: 4. Germline V gene lookup returns CDR1 GTSNPN and CDR2 SVGIG (reference sequence). This CDR3 comprises 14 residues. The CDR3 protein is CAWMQTGGTGELFF. The CDR3 DNA reads as TGTGCCTGGATGCAGACAGGGGGCACCGGGGAGCTGTTTTTT.

The chain is built from TRBV11-2 and TRBJ2-3; tentatively, D is TRBD1 or TRBD2 (5 bases each). The V gene lost 7 bases and the J gene lost 10 bases, with 15 bases spanning the gap. This CDR3 comprises 12 residues. Germline-derived CDR1 and CDR2 are SGHAT and FQNNGV. In DNA form, the CDR3 reads TGTGCCAGCAATTCACTGGGACCTCCGCAGTATTTT. Its translation: CASNSLGPPQYF.

In this sample, this clone turned up a few times. The J gene is TRBJ2-7, the V gene TRBV7-9; 7 nucleotides agree with TRBD2. The germline gives CDR1 SEHNR, CDR2 FQNEAQ (reference sequence). J gave up 4 bases and V 1 base, and 4 bases lay outside the gene matches. CDR3 length equals 14 residues. CDR3 nucleotides: TGTGCCAGCAGCTTAGTCGGCGGGAGTTACGAGCAGTACTTC. Its translation: CASSLVGGSYEQYF. Full variable domain (rest looked up from reference TRBV7-9 and TRBJ2-7): DTGVSQNPRHKITKRGQNVTFRCDPISEHNRLYWYRQTLGQGPEFLTYFQNEAQLEKSRLLSDRFSAERPKGSFSTLEIQRTEQGDSAMYLCASSLVGGSYEQYFGPGTRLTVT.

This clone was counted between two and nine times. The V and J genes are TRBV28 and TRBJ2-7; a possible D gene is TRBD1 (6 bases). The CDR3 spans 14 residues. Germline V gene data show CDR1 as MDHEN and CDR2 as SYDVKM. V lost 2 bases, J lost 2 bases, and 10 bases lay in between. The CDR3 coding sequence is TGTGCCAGCAGTTTACGGGCAGGGGCCTACGAGCAGTACTTC. Protein product: CASSLRAGAYEQYF.